Presented here are 2 T cell receptor beta chains from one specimen sequenced in a study of vaccination and CD4 T cells after COVID-19. Documented treatment: roughly 11-day PBMC culture with coronavirus spike peptide pools or control peptides (ViraFEST assay). Before the COVID-19 pandemic (2011-2018), CD4+ T cells were obtained from the unexposed donor. The antigens of these receptors remain unknown. The Oncomine TCR Beta short-read assay was what sequenced the DNA obtained from cultured CD4+ T cells. Each CDR3 protein is one row after TCRdb ran MiXCR on the PCR reads. The sample yields about 7,200 distinct CDR3 sequences, 43% seen once. Sequencing was carried out using CD4+ T cells from blood, cultured in vitro. The receptors were sampled from a human donor in good health.

This chain joins TRBV6-1 and TRBJ1-6, with D possibly matching TRBD1 (5 bases). The ends were cut back, 3 bases at V and 7 bases at J, with 25 bases in the middle. This CDR3 region has 19 residues. Per germline, CDR1 MNHNS and CDR2 SASEGT. Here the CDR3 DNA reads TGTGCCAGCAGTGATTTCATCCGAGGGAAGGTCCGGGGGAATTCACCCCTCCACTTT. It codes for CASSDFIRGKVRGNSPLHF.

The gene calls are TRBV7-2 and TRBJ1-6; D possibly corresponds to TRBD1 (5 bases). The CDR3 is made up of 14 amino acids. Trimming took 2 bases from V and 9 from J, leaving 11 bases between them. Germline V gene lookup returns CDR1 SGHTA and CDR2 FQGNSA. This CDR3 is CASSLQGRSSPLHF. The CDR3 region has the DNA TGTGCCAGCAGCTTACAGGGAAGAAGTTCACCCCTCCACTTT.